This T cell receptor beta chain was observed in a study of shared clonotypes between healthy human individuals. The germline V and J ends were trimmed by 0 bases and 0 bases, with 9 bases remaining between them. The germline CDR1 and CDR2 sequences are SGHVS and FQNEAQ. The CDR3 is 16 amino acids. Findings of the study overall: In having few donors, the study represented limited genetic and exposure-history diversity.

For this clone: Its antigen is unidentified.

Generated by immunoSEQ multiplex PCR, the TCRdb table keeps only in-frame clones and is missing some. The table records approximately 2,300,000 clones, around 90% of them present only once. This receptor was identified in a man in his late teens or twenties in good health. Some clones in this sample may be carry-over from other donors' samples. Material for sequencing was naive CD4+ T cells from PBMCs. Sample subset: CD45RA+ positively selected. The chain recombines TRBV7-8 with TRBJ1-3; tentative D call: TRBD1 (6 bases). CDR3 coding DNA: TGTGCCAGCAGCTTAGCGGGGGGCAACTCTGGAAACACCATATATTTT. Amino acids: CASSLAGGNSGNTIYF.